This is a list of T cell receptor beta chains from one sample in a study of siplizumab effects on memory and regulatory T cells. Sequencing used immunoSEQ multiplex PCR; TCRdb keeps in-frame clones, though not all of them. The profile shows 110,000 or so clones, under 95% of them singletons. The sequenced sample consisted of CD4+ T cells sorted from blood. The receptors were gathered from a human donor in good health. CDR3s include the opening cysteine and the closing phenylalanine or tryptophan. Fields, in order: J gene, V gene, clone size, D gene, CDR3 protein, CDR3 DNA. The D gene is left open where the match is weak. The size entry is marked missing in some rows and otherwise reads once, few, many or a size class.

j_call: TRBJ1-2
v_call: TRBV6-5
clone_size: NA
d_call: NA
cdr3_aa: CASSRKRTSYGYTF
cdr3_nt: TGTGCCAGCAGCCGTAAACGGACATCCTATGGCTACACCTTC

j_call: TRBJ2-3
v_call: TRBV11-3
clone_size: once
d_call: TRBD2
cdr3_aa: CASSYRLAATDTQYF
cdr3_nt: TGTGCCAGCAGCTACCGACTAGCGGCTACAGATACGCAGTATTTT

j_call: TRBJ2-7
v_call: TRBV6-5
clone_size: NA
d_call: TRBD1
cdr3_aa: CASSYLGQGIYEQYF
cdr3_nt: TGTGCCAGCAGTTACCTGGGACAGGGCATCTACGAGCAGTACTTC

j_call: TRBJ2-7
v_call: TRBV30
clone_size: NA
d_call: NA
cdr3_aa: CAWNGGRFDEQYF
cdr3_nt: TGTGCCTGGAATGGGGGCAGGTTCGACGAGCAGTACTTC

j_call: TRBJ2-7
v_call: TRBV7-3
clone_size: NA
d_call: TRBD2
cdr3_aa: CASSLAGGEQYF
cdr3_nt: TGTGCCAGCAGCCTAGCGGGAGGGGAGCAGTACTTC

j_call: TRBJ1-2
v_call: TRBV2
clone_size: NA
d_call: TRBD1
cdr3_aa: CASAFGQGSYGYTF
cdr3_nt: TGTGCCAGCGCCTTTGGACAGGGCTCTTATGGCTACACCTTC

j_call: TRBJ1-2
v_call: TRBV29-1
clone_size: NA
d_call: NA
cdr3_aa: CSVGGLQGLGYGYTF
cdr3_nt: TGCAGCGTTGGTGGGCTACAGGGATTGGGCTATGGCTACACCTTC

j_call: TRBJ2-7
v_call: TRBV14
clone_size: NA
d_call: NA
cdr3_aa: CASSQRGTLHYEQYF
cdr3_nt: TGTGCCAGCAGCCAAAGAGGGACCCTCCACTACGAGCAGTACTTC

j_call: TRBJ2-7
v_call: TRBV10-3
clone_size: NA
d_call: TRBD1
cdr3_aa: CAISDSGQGNPYEQYF
cdr3_nt: TGTGCCATCAGTGATTCCGGACAGGGTAACCCCTACGAGCAGTACTTC

j_call: TRBJ2-5
v_call: TRBV4-1
clone_size: NA
d_call: TRBD2
cdr3_aa: CASSQVSGGQETQYF
cdr3_nt: TGCGCCAGCAGCCAAGTGAGCGGGGGCCAAGAGACCCAGTACTTC

j_call: TRBJ2-5
v_call: TRBV2
clone_size: NA
d_call: NA
cdr3_aa: CASSVDGETQYF
cdr3_nt: TGTGCCAGCAGTGTTGACGGGGAGACCCAGTACTTC

j_call: TRBJ1-4
v_call: TRBV14
clone_size: NA
d_call: NA
cdr3_aa: CASSPQGGVEKLFF
cdr3_nt: TGTGCCAGCAGCCCTCAGGGTGGGGTTGAAAAACTGTTTTTT

j_call: TRBJ1-2
v_call: TRBV19
clone_size: NA
d_call: NA
cdr3_aa: CASSITNYGYTF
cdr3_nt: TGTGCCAGTAGTATAACTAACTATGGCTACACCTTC

j_call: TRBJ2-7
v_call: TRBV5-4
clone_size: once
d_call: NA
cdr3_aa: CASSLDGSGSYEQYF
cdr3_nt: TGTGCCAGCAGCTTGGATGGTAGCGGCTCATACGAGCAGTACTTC

j_call: TRBJ2-2
v_call: TRBV18
clone_size: NA
d_call: NA
cdr3_aa: CASSPPVGATGELFF
cdr3_nt: TGTGCCAGCTCACCACCGGTCGGGGCGACCGGGGAGCTGTTTTTT

j_call: TRBJ2-5
v_call: TRBV27
clone_size: NA
d_call: NA
cdr3_aa: CASSWPTQYF
cdr3_nt: TGTGCCAGCAGTTGGCCGACCCAGTACTTC

j_call: TRBJ2-3
v_call: TRBV7-2
clone_size: NA
d_call: NA
cdr3_aa: CASSLDRGADTQYF
cdr3_nt: TGTGCCAGCAGCTTAGACCGAGGGGCAGATACGCAGTATTTT

j_call: TRBJ1-1
v_call: TRBV30
clone_size: NA
d_call: TRBD1
cdr3_aa: CAWSGQGASTEAFF
cdr3_nt: TGTGCCTGGTCAGGACAGGGGGCGTCCACTGAAGCTTTCTTT

j_call: TRBJ1-6
v_call: TRBV28
clone_size: NA
d_call: NA
cdr3_aa: CASRRDRRDSPLHF
cdr3_nt: TGTGCCAGCAGACGCGACAGGCGGGATTCACCCCTCCACTTT

j_call: TRBJ1-4
v_call: TRBV5-1
clone_size: NA
d_call: TRBD1
cdr3_aa: CASSWDRATNEKLFF
cdr3_nt: TGCGCCAGCAGCTGGGACAGAGCAACTAATGAAAAACTGTTTTTT

j_call: TRBJ2-1
v_call: TRBV13
clone_size: NA
d_call: TRBD2
cdr3_aa: CASSLGLAGEQFF
cdr3_nt: TGTGCCAGCAGCTTGGGACTAGCGGGAGAGCAGTTCTTC

j_call: TRBJ2-5
v_call: TRBV9
clone_size: NA
d_call: TRBD1
cdr3_aa: CASSGRDSQETQYF
cdr3_nt: TGTGCCAGCAGCGGCCGGGACAGCCAAGAGACCCAGTACTTC

j_call: TRBJ1-1
v_call: TRBV6-5
clone_size: NA
d_call: NA
cdr3_aa: CASSYYGGGTEAFF
cdr3_nt: TGTGCCAGCAGTTACTACGGAGGGGGTACTGAAGCTTTCTTT

j_call: TRBJ2-3
v_call: TRBV7-2
clone_size: NA
d_call: TRBD2
cdr3_aa: CASSPLAGGSTDTQYF
cdr3_nt: TGTGCCAGCAGCCCTTTGGCGGGGGGTAGCACAGATACGCAGTATTTT

j_call: TRBJ2-2
v_call: TRBV6-1
clone_size: NA
d_call: TRBD2
cdr3_aa: CASSEGRGGKVTGELFF
cdr3_nt: TGTGCCAGCAGTGAAGGAAGGGGAGGGAAGGTCACCGGGGAGCTGTTTTTT

j_call: TRBJ2-5
v_call: TRBV15
clone_size: NA
d_call: NA
cdr3_aa: CATSRDLLAGETQYF
cdr3_nt: TGTGCCACCAGCAGAGATCTTCTAGCCGGCGAGACCCAGTACTTC

j_call: TRBJ2-2
v_call: TRBV7-2
clone_size: NA
d_call: NA
cdr3_aa: CASSLASGAGELFF
cdr3_nt: TGTGCCAGCAGCTTAGCTTCCGGAGCCGGGGAGCTGTTTTTT

j_call: TRBJ1-1
v_call: TRBV30
clone_size: few
d_call: NA
cdr3_aa: CAWSVGGSTEAFF
cdr3_nt: TGTGCCTGGAGTGTGGGTGGGAGCACTGAAGCTTTCTTT

j_call: TRBJ1-1
v_call: TRBV6-5
clone_size: NA
d_call: NA
cdr3_aa: CASTGRPNTEAFF
cdr3_nt: TGTGCCAGCACGGGCCGACCGAACACTGAAGCTTTCTTT

j_call: TRBJ2-7
v_call: TRBV15
clone_size: NA
d_call: TRBD1
cdr3_aa: CATSRDRGWTGISYEQYF
cdr3_nt: TGTGCCACCAGCAGAGATAGGGGATGGACAGGGATCTCCTACGAGCAGTACTTC

j_call: TRBJ1-1
v_call: TRBV9
clone_size: once
d_call: TRBD1
cdr3_aa: CASSVVSRGSEAFF
cdr3_nt: TGTGCCAGCAGCGTAGTTTCCAGGGGGAGTGAAGCTTTCTTT